What follows are 23 T cell receptor beta chains derived from one specimen sequenced in a study of Ad26.COV2.S vaccination and SARS-CoV-2 variants. The method was immunoSEQ multiplex PCR; TCRdb's version includes in-frame clones alone and lacks a portion of them. This sample yields about 680,000 clones, of which about 89% are seen a single time; roughly 1.5% belongs to the top ten. Indicated treatment: over 15 received Ad26.COV2.S at low or high dose, single or two shots; 5 received placebo; per-sample allocation not given. Sampling took place 63 days after the first vaccine or placebo injection. This specimen consisted of peripheral blood, obtained in a trial of Ad26.COV2.S vaccine versus placebo. These receptors all stem from a person between 18 and 65 years old who received the Ad26.COV2.S COVID-19 vaccine or a placebo.

This chain uses TRBV7-8 with TRBJ1-2; D is unclear. Trimming left V 1 base short and J 5 bases short, with 14 bases between. Per germline, CDR1 SGHVS and CDR2 FQNEAQ. The CDR3 totals 15 residues. CDR3 in DNA: TGTGCCAGCAGCTTAGTTGGCGGGGTGTGGTATGGCTACACCTTC. Protein sequence: CASSLVGGVWYGYTF.

The chain couples TRBV19 to TRBJ2-1, with D possibly being TRBD2 (5 bases). This CDR3 comprises 14 residues. Trimming shortened V by 4 bases and J by 6 bases, and 13 bases separated the two germline ends. Germline V CDR1 and CDR2: LNHDA, SQIVND (reference sequence). The CDR3 is CASSSPPGINEQFF. The CDR3 nucleotides read TGTGCCAGTAGTAGCCCACCGGGGATCAATGAGCAGTTCTTC.

The V call is TRBV10-3, the J call TRBJ1-2; 8 bases align to TRBD1. Germline CDR1 reads ENHRY; CDR2 reads SYGVKD. Unmatched junction bases numbered 10, after V lost 6 bases and J lost 4 bases. The CDR3 spans 15 residues. The CDR3: CAISAPGQATYGYTF. CDR3 in DNA: TGTGCCATCAGCGCCCCGGGACAGGCAACCTATGGCTACACCTTC.

The chain is built from TRBV6-5 and TRBJ1-3; D might be TRBD1 (5 bases). The CDR3 length is 14 residues. Germline V gene data show CDR1 as MNHEY and CDR2 as SVGAGI. The V gene lost 0 bases and the J gene lost 10 bases, with 13 bases spanning the gap. CDR3 DNA: TGTGCCAGCAGTTACTCGACCGGGGGGGGTACCATATATTTT. It specifies CASSYSTGGGTIYF.

This chain joins TRBV19 and TRBJ2-5; D is unclear. This CDR3 contains 15 residues. Germline values: CDR1 LNHDA, CDR2 SQIVND (reference sequence). The germline V and J ends were trimmed by 7 bases and 4 bases, with 19 bases remaining between them. CDR3 loop: CASTDRGATTETQYF. CDR3 sequence (DNA): TGTGCCAGTACTGATAGAGGAGCGACCACAGAGACCCAGTACTTC.

The chain has TRBV7-3 and TRBJ2-5; D may be TRBD1 or TRBD2 (6 bases each). The CDR3 extends over 15 amino acids. V was shortened by 5 bases and J by 4 bases, with 17 bases between the two germline ends. The germline gives CDR1 SGHTA, CDR2 FQGTGA. This CDR3 is CASSTLGGRLETQYF. The CDR3 DNA is TGTGCCAGCAGCACGCTCGGGGGCCGATTAGAGACCCAGTACTTC.

The chain couples TRBV10-3 to TRBJ1-6; a weak D match, TRBD1 (5 bases). Germline loops: CDR1 ENHRY, CDR2 SYGVKD. V lost 2 bases to trimming and J lost 6 bases, with 14 bases between them. CDR3 length equals 16 residues. CDR3 sequence (DNA): TGTGCCATCAGTGAGCGACAGCCTGAAGGTAATTCACCCCTCCACTTT. Protein sequence: CAISERQPEGNSPLHF.

The rearrangement uses TRBV5-6 and TRBJ2-7; a weak D match, TRBD2 (5 bases). From germline, CDR1 is SGHDT and CDR2 YYEEEE. V lost 3 bases to trimming and J lost 5 bases, with 18 bases between them. This CDR3 region has 15 residues. The CDR3 sequence is CASSYPRGFGNEQYF. As DNA, the CDR3 is TGTGCCAGCAGCTATCCCCGGGGATTCGGAAACGAGCAGTACTTC.

The chain combines TRBV7-8 with TRBJ1-2; D unresolved. The germline gives CDR1 SGHVS, CDR2 FQNEAQ. This CDR3 spans 14 amino acids. Trimming removed 3 bases at V and 2 bases at J, with 10 bases between. This chain's CDR3 is CASSFGLENYGYTF. The CDR3 coding sequence is TGTGCCAGCAGCTTTGGGCTGGAAAACTATGGCTACACCTTC.

The chain links TRBV19 to TRBJ2-2; TRBD2 is a possible D gene (6 bases). The CDR3 consists of 16 residues. V lost 7 bases and J lost 1, with 16 bases in between. Looked up from germline, CDR1 is LNHDA and CDR2 is SQIVND (reference sequence). CDR3 sequence (DNA): TGTGCCAGTATTTTTAGCGGAACCTGGAACACCGGGGAGCTGTTTTTT. As protein: CASIFSGTWNTGELFF.

This clone was recorded a few times. The chain couples TRBV19 to TRBJ1-6; TRBD1 aligns across 8 bases. The V gene end was trimmed by 4 bases and the J gene end by 7 bases; junction bases not matched to a gene: 6. The germline CDR1 and CDR2 sequences are LNHDA and SQIVND (reference sequence). The CDR3 is 15 residues long. The CDR3 DNA is TGTGCCAGTAGTACCCGACAGGGGCGGAATTCACCCCTCCACTTT. This codes for CASSTRQGRNSPLHF.

The rearrangement links TRBV27 to TRBJ2-5; the D gene could be TRBD1 or TRBD2 (6 bases each). Germline V gene data show CDR1 as MNHEY and CDR2 as SMNVEV (reference sequence). The CDR3 consists of 16 residues. The germline V and J ends were trimmed by 8 bases and 5 bases, with 24 bases remaining between them. This chain's CDR3 is CASPPLGRGGGETQYF. The CDR3 DNA sequence: TGTGCCAGCCCTCCGCTCGGCAGGGGCGGAGGGGAGACCCAGTACTTC.

CDR3 sequence reads: CASSPPGVDGYTF. CDR3 coding DNA: TGTGCCAGCAGCCCCCCTGGGGTGGATGGCTACACCTTC. The chain is built from TRBV7-9 and TRBJ1-2; D gene ambiguous. Germline assignment: CDR1 SEHNR and CDR2 FQNEAQ (reference sequence). Deletions cut 5 bases from V and 6 bases from J, with 13 bases between. This CDR3 has 13 amino acids. Drawing the rest from reference TRBV7-9 and TRBJ1-2, the complete variable domain is DTGVSQNPRHKITKRGQNVTFRCDPISEHNRLYWYRQTLGQGPEFLTYFQNEAQLEKSRLLSDRFSAERPKGSFSTLEIQRTEQGDSAMYLCASSPPGVDGYTFGSGTRLTVV.

The chain has TRBV18 and TRBJ1-1, with TRBD1 as a possible D gene (5 bases). Germline CDR1 reads KGHSH; CDR2 reads LQKENI. The V end was cut by 2 bases, the J end by 7 bases, with 11 bases between. The CDR3 loop spans 13 amino acids. The CDR3 coding sequence is TGTGCCAGCTCACCAGCAGGGTTTATTGAAGCTTTCTTT. It is translated as CASSPAGFIEAFF.

Points on this clone: The junction departs from germline at one end; a sequencing error may be responsible. The chain is built from TRBV6-6 and TRBJ1-1, with 8 bases that match TRBD1. CDR1 is MNHNY and CDR2 is SVGAGI in the germline V gene (reference sequence). The CDR3 covers 12 residues. The CDR3: CASSIDRGRGLF. The CDR3 DNA is TGTGCCAGCAGTATTGACAGGGGAAGGGGTCTCTTT.

The chain joins TRBV6-5 to TRBJ2-5, with D possibly TRBD1 on 6 matching bases. Trimming shortened V by 6 bases and J by 2 bases, and 10 bases separated the two germline ends. The CDR3 extends over 13 amino acids. Looked up from germline, CDR1 is MNHEY and CDR2 is SVGAGI. The CDR3 DNA reads TGTGCCAGCAGCCCGGACAGTCAAGAGACCCAGTACTTC. This translates into CASSPDSQETQYF.

This chain uses TRBV27 with TRBJ2-1; D call uncertain. CDR1 is MNHEY and CDR2 is SMNVEV in the germline V gene (reference sequence). The CDR3 sequence is 15 residues long. Trimming took off 6 bases at V and 0 bases at J, with 12 bases between the two ends. The CDR3 DNA is TGTGCCAGCAGAGGGCAGGTAAGCTCCTACAATGAGCAGTTCTTC. Translating gives CASRGQVSSYNEQFF.

This clone has only one observation. The chain recombines TRBV6-1 with TRBJ1-1; D not certain. The germline V gene encodes CDR1 MNHNS and CDR2 SASEGT. V was pared by 7 bases and J by 0 bases, with 12 bases between. CDR3 length equals 14 residues. For the CDR3, the DNA is TGTGCCAGCAACTCCCAGTCCATGAACACTGAAGCTTTCTTT. It encodes CASNSQSMNTEAFF.

The rearrangement uses TRBV27 and TRBJ2-3; D is unresolved. Germline V lookup: CDR1 MNHEY, CDR2 SMNVEV (reference sequence). V was clipped by 5 bases and J by 0 bases, with 15 bases between them. The CDR3 extends over 16 amino acids. DNA for the CDR3: TGTGCCAGCAGTGTTTGGGGTGGATCGAGCACAGATACGCAGTATTTT. This gives the protein CASSVWGGSSTDTQYF.

The chain carries TRBV7-2 and TRBJ1-5, with 7 bases fitting TRBD1. The CDR3 is 15 amino acids. Germline values: CDR1 SGHTA, CDR2 FQGNSA. With 5 bases clipped from V and 7 bases from J, the junction kept 11 bases outside the gene matches. As DNA, the CDR3 is TGTGCCAGCAGCAGGGACAGTCGAAAGGGGCAGCCCCAGCATTTT. Translated, it gives CASSRDSRKGQPQHF.

This chain links TRBV5-4 with TRBJ2-1; perhaps TRBD1 as D (5 bases). CDR1 is SGHNT, CDR2 YYREEE, per germline (reference sequence). With 0 bases removed from V and 8 bases from J, the gap between germline ends came to 12 bases. The CDR3 extends over 14 amino acids. CDR3 DNA: TGTGCCAGCAGCTTGGATCCTGCAGGGTATGAGCAGTTCTTC. This encodes CASSLDPAGYEQFF.

The gene calls are TRBV7-3 and TRBJ2-1, with 11 positions matching TRBD2. V lost 5 bases and J lost 2; bases outside the gene matches: 2. Germline CDR1 reads SGHTA; CDR2 reads FQGTGA. This CDR3 is built from 15 residues. DNA for the CDR3: TGTGCCAGCAGCATTAGCGGGGGGGCCTACAATGAGCAGTTCTTC. Amino acids: CASSISGGAYNEQFF.

V usage is TRBV29-1 and J usage is TRBJ2-7; D possibly uses TRBD1 or TRBD2 (5 bases each). This CDR3 is built from 11 residues. Trimming stripped 5 bases from V and 4 bases from J, with 9 bases between. CDR1 and CDR2 from the germline V gene are SQVTM and ANQGSEA. In nucleotides, the CDR3 is TGCAGCGTTCGAGAGGGGTACGAGCAGTACTTC. Translation: CSVREGYEQYF.